The T cell receptor beta chain under discussion was sequenced for a study of blood T cell repertoires in COVID-19. This table comes from immunoSEQ multiplex PCR, and its TCRdb copy is limited to in-frame clones, with some not included. Among a few hundred thousand clones, 88% were seen once, and the ten largest hold more than 1%. V was pared by 3 bases and J by 3 bases, with 7 bases of the junction left unmatched. CDR3 length equals 17 residues. CDR1 and CDR2 (germline): MGHRA, YSYEKL. Participant reports of clinical history set cohort assignment. Recovered Cohort 3 donors showed two negative PCRs, clearance, or symptom resolution.

The receptor was isolated from a woman aged 18-30 years who had recovered from COVID-19. The chain couples TRBV4-1 to TRBJ2-3; 12 bases match TRBD2. Material for sequencing was PBMCs or T cells enriched from blood (not recorded which). CDR3 sequence (DNA): TGCGCCAGCAGCCACCACCCTAGCGGGAGGGGGACAGATACGCAGTATTTT. Translated: CASSHHPSGRGTDTQYF.